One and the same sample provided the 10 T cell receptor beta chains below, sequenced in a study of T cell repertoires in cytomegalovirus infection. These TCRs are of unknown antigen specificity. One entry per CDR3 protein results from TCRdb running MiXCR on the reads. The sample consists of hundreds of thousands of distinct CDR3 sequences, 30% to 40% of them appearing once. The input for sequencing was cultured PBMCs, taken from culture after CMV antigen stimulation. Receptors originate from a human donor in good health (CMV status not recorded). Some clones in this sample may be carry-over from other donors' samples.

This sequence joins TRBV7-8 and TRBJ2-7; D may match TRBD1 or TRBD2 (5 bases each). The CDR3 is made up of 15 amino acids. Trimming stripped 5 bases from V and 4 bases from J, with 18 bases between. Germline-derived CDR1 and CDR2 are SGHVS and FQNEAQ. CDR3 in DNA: TGTGCCAGCAGCCCACCCGGGGCAAGGTTGTACGAGCAGTACTTC. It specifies CASSPPGARLYEQYF.

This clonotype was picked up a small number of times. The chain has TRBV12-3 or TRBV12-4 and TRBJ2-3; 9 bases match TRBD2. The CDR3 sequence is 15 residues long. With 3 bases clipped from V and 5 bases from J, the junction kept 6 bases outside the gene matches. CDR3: CASSFGGRAVDTQYF. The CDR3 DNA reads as TGTGCCAGCAGTTTTGGCGGGAGGGCTGTAGATACGCAGTATTTT.

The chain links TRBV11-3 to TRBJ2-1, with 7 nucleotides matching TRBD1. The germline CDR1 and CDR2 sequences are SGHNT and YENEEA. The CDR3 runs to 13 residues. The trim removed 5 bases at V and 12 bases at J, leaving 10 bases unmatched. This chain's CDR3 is CASSVPGTAMQFF. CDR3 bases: TGTGCCAGCAGCGTCCCAGGGACAGCCATGCAGTTCTTC.

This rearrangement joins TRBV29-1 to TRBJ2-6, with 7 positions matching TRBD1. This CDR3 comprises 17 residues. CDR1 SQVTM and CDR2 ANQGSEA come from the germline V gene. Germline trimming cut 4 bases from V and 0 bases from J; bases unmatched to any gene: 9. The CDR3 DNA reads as TGCAGCGTTGGACCGGGACAGCTGAGCTCTGGGGCCAACGTCCTGACTTTC. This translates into CSVGPGQLSSGANVLTF.

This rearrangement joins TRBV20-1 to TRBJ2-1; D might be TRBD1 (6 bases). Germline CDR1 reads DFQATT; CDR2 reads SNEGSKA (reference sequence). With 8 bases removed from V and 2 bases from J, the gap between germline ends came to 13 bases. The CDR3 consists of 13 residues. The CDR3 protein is CSQTGQTYNEQFF. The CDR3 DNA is TGCAGTCAGACTGGACAGACCTACAATGAGCAGTTCTTC.

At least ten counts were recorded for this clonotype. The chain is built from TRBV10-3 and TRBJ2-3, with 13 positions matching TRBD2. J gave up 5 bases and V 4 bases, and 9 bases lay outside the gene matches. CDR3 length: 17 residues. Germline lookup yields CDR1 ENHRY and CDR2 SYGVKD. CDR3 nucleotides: TGTGCCATCAGTGGGCAGACTAGCGGGAGGCCCAGAGATACGCAGTATTTT. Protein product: CAISGQTSGRPRDTQYF.

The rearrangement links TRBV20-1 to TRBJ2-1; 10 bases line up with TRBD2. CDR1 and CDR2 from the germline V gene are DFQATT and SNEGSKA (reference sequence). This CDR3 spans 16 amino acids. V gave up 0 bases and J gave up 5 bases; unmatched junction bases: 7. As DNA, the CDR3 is TGCAGTGCTAGAGACTCGGGACTAGCGTCGCACAATGAGCAGTTCTTC. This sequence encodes CSARDSGLASHNEQFF.

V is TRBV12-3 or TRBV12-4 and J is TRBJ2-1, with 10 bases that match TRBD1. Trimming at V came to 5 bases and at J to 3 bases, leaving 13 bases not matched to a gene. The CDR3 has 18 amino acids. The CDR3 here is CASSRTGGGLANYNEQFF. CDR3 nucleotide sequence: TGTGCCAGCAGTAGGACAGGGGGGGGTCTAGCGAACTACAATGAGCAGTTCTTC.

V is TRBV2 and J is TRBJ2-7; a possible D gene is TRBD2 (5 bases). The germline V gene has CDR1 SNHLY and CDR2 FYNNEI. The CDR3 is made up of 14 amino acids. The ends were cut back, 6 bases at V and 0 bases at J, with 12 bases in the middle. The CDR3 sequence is CASSGDGYSYEQYV. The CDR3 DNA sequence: TGTGCCAGCAGCGGGGATGGGTACTCCTACGAGCAGTACGTC.

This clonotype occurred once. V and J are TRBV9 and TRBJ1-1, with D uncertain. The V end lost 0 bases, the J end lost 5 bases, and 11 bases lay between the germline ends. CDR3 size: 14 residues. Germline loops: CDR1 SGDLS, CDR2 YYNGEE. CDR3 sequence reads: CASSVEGVSTEAFF. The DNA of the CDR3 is TGTGCCAGCAGCGTAGAGGGAGTTTCGACTGAAGCTTTCTTT.